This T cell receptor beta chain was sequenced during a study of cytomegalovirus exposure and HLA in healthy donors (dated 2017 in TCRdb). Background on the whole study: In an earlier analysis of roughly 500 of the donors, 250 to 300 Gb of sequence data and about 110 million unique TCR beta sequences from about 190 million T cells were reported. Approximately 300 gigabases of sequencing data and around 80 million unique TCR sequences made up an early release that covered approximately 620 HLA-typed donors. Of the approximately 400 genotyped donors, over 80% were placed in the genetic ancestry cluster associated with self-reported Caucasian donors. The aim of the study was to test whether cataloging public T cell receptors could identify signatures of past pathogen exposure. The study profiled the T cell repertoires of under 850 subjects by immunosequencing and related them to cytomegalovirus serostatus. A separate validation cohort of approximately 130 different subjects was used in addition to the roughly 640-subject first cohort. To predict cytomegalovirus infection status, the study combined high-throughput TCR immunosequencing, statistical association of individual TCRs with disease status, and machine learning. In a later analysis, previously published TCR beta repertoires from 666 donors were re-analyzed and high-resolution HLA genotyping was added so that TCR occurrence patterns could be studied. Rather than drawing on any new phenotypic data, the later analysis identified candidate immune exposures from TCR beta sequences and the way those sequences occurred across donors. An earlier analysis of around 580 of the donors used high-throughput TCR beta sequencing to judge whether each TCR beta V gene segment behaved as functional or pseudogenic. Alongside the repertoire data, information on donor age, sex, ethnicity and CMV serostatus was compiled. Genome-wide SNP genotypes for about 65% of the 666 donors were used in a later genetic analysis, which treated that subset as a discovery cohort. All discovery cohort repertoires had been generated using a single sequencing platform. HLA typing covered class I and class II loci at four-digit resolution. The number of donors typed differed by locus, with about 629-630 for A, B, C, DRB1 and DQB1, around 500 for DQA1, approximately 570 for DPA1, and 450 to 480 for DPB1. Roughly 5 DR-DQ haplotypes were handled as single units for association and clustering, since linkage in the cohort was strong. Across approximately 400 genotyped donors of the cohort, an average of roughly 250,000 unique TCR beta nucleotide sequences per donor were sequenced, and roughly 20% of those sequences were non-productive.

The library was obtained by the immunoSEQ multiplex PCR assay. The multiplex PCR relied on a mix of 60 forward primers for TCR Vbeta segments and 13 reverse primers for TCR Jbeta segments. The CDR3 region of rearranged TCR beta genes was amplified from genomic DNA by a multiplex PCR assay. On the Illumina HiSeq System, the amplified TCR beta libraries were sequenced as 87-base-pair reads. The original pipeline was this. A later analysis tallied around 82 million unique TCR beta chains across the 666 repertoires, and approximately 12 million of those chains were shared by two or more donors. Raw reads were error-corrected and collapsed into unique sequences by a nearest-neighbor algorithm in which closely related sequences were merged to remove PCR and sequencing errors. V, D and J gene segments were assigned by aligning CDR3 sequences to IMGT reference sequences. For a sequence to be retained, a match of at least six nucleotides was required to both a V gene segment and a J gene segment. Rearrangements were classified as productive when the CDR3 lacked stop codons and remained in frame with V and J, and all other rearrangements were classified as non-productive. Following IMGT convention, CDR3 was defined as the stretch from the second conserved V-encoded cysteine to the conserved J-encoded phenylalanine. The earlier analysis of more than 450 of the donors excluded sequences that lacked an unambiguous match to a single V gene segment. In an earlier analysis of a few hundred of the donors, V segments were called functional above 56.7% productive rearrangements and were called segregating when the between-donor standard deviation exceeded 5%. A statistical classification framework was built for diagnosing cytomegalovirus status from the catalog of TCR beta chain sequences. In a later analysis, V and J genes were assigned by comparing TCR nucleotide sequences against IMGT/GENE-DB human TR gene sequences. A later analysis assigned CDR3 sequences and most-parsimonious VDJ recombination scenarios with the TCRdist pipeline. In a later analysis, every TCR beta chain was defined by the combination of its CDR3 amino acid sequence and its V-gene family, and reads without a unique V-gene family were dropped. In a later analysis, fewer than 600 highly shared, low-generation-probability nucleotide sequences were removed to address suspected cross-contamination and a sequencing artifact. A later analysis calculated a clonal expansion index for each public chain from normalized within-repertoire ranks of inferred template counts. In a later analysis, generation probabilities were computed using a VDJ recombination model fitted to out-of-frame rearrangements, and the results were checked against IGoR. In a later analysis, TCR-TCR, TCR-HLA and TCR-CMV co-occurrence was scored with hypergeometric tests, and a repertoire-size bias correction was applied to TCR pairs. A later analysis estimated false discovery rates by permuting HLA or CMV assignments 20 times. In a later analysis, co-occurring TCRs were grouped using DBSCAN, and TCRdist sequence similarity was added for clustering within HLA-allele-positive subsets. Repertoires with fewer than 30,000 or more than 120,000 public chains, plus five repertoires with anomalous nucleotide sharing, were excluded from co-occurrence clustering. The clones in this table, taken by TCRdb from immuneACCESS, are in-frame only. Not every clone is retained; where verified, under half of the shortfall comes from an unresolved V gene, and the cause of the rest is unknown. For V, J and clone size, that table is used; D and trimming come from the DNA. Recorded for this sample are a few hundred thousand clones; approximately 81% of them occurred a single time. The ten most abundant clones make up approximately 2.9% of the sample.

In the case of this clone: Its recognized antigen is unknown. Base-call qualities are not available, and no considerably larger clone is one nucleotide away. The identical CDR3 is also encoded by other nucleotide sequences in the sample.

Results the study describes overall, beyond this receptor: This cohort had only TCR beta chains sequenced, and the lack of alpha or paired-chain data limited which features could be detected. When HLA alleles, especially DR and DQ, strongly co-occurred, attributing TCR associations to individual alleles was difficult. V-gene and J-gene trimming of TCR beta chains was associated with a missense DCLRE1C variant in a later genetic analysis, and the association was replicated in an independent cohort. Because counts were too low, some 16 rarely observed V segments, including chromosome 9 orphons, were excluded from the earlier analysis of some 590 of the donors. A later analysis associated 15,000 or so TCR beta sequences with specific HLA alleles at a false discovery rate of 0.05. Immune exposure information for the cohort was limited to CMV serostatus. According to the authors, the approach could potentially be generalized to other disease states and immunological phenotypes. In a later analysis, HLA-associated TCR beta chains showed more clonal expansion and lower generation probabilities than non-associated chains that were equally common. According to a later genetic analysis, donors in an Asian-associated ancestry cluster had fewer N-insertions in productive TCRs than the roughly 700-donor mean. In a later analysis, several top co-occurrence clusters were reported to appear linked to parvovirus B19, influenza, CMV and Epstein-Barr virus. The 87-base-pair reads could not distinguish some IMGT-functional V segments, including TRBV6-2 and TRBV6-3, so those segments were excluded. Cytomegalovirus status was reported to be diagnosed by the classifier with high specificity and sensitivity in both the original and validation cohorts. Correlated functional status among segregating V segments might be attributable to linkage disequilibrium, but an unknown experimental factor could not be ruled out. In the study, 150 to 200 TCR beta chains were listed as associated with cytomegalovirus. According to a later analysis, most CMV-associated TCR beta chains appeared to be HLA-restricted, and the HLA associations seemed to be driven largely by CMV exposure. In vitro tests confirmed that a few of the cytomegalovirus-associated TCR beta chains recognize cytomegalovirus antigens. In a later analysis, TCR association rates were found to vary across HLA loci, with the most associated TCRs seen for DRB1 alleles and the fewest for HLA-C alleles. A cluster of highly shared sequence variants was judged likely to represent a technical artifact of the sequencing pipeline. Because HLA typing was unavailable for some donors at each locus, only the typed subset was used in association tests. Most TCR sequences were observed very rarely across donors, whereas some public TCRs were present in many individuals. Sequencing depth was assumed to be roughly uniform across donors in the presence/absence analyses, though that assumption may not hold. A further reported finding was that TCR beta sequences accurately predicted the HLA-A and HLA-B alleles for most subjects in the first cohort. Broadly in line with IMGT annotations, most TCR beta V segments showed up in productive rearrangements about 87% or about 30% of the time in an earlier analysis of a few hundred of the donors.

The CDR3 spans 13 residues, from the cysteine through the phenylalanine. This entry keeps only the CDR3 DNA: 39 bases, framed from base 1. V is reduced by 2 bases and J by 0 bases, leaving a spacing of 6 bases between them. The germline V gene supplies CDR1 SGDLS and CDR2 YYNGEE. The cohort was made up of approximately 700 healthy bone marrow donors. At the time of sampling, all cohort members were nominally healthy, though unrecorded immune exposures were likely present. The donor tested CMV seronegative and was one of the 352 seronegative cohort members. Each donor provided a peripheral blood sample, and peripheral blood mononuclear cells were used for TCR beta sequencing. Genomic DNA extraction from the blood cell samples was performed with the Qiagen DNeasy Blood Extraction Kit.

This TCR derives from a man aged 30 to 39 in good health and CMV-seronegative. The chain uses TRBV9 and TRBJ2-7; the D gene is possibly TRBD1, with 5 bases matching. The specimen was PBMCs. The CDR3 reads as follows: CASSVDSSYEQYF. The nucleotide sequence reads TGTGCCAGCAGCGTTGACAGCTCCTACGAGCAGTACTTC.